Listed below are T cell receptor beta chains from one sample, sequenced in a study of CD8 T cell repertoires and HIV-1 epitope variants. Antigens of these TCRs are unknown. Sequenced by immunoSEQ multiplex PCR; TCRdb stores in-frame clones only, minus some. The sample yields over 4,500 clones, 66% seen once. The sample was cultured CD8+ T cells derived from PBMCs. These receptors came from a male donor with HIV. CDR3s include the opening cysteine and the closing phenylalanine or tryptophan. The order of the fields is clone size, V gene, D gene, J gene, CDR3 protein, CDR3 DNA. The D gene is left open where the match is weak. Expanded clones get a size class; other rows say once, few or many, or leave the size out.

size: NA; V: TRBV9; D: TRBD1; J: TRBJ2-2; CDR3: CASSPEIGQGKTGELFF; DNA: TGTGCCAGCAGCCCCGAGATTGGACAGGGGAAAACCGGGGAGCTGTTTTTT
size: NA; V: TRBV25-1; D: NA; J: TRBJ2-7; CDR3: CASSEGGRMNEQYF; DNA: TGTGCCAGCAGTGAAGGGGGGAGAATGAACGAGCAGTACTTC
size: NA; V: TRBV2; D: NA; J: TRBJ2-7; CDR3: CASSEDVGDFHEQYF; DNA: TGTGCCAGCAGTGAAGATGTTGGCGACTTTCACGAGCAGTACTTC
size: NA; V: TRBV19; D: NA; J: TRBJ2-3; CDR3: CASSPPSVTQYF; DNA: TGTGCCAGTAGTCCCCCCTCGGTAACGCAGTATTTT
size: few; V: TRBV27; D: NA; J: TRBJ1-1; CDR3: CASSLPPSLGGEAFF; DNA: TGTGCCAGCAGTTTGCCCCCGTCCCTTGGCGGTGAAGCTTTCTTT
size: NA; V: TRBV19; D: NA; J: TRBJ1-5; CDR3: CASSIRQYNQPQHF; DNA: TGTGCCAGTAGTATAAGACAGTATAATCAGCCCCAGCATTTT
size: few; V: TRBV27; D: NA; J: TRBJ1-3; CDR3: CASSGHMEGNTIYF; DNA: TGTGCCAGCAGTGGCCATATGGAGGGAAACACCATATATTTT
size: once; V: TRBV21-1; D: NA; J: TRBJ2-6; CDR3: CASSKGAGKSSGANVLTF; DNA: TGTGCCAGCAGCAAAGGGGCAGGGAAGAGCTCTGGGGCCAACGTCCTGACTTTC
size: NA; V: TRBV7-6; D: TRBD2; J: TRBJ2-1; CDR3: CASSSGTSGGNEQFF; DNA: TGTGCCAGCAGCTCTGGGACTAGCGGGGGAAATGAGCAGTTCTTC
size: NA; V: TRBV5-1; D: TRBD1; J: TRBJ2-1; CDR3: CASSWGQPYNEQFF; DNA: TGCGCCAGCAGCTGGGGACAGCCCTACAATGAGCAGTTCTTC
size: NA; V: TRBV6-1; D: NA; J: TRBJ2-1; CDR3: CASRALPQGNEQFF; DNA: TGTGCCAGCAGGGCGCTTCCCCAGGGAAATGAGCAGTTCTTC
size: NA; V: TRBV18; D: NA; J: TRBJ2-7; CDR3: CASRADSSYEQYF; DNA: TGTGCCAGCCGCGCCGATAGCTCCTACGAGCAGTACTTC